Listed here are 13 T cell receptor beta chains from one sample, sequenced in a study of control samples from healthy donors and cancer patients. Method: immunoSEQ multiplex PCR; TCRdb's copy keeps in-frame clones and lacks some. The repertoire holds tens of thousands of clones, with nearly 95% as singletons. Input material: PBMCs. These receptors all stem from a woman aged 45-65 years with head and neck cancer.

The rearrangement uses TRBV7-3 and TRBJ2-7; TRBD2 matches 8 bases. This CDR3 comprises 14 residues. Germline assignment: CDR1 SGHTA and CDR2 FQGTGA. The junction had 6 bases not matched to a gene; V was cut back by 3 bases and J by 5 bases. This CDR3 is CASSFSAGVHEQYF. CDR3 in DNA: TGTGCCAGCAGCTTTTCAGCGGGAGTCCACGAGCAGTACTTC.

The V call is TRBV27, the J call TRBJ1-1; D unclear. Germline values: CDR1 MNHEY, CDR2 SMNVEV (reference sequence). The CDR3 runs 16 residues. The V end lost 1 base, the J end lost 5 bases, and 17 bases lay between the germline ends. CDR3 DNA sequence: TGTGCCAGCAGTTTATTAGCCCCCCCAGAAGGGACTGAAGCTTTCTTT. Translating it yields CASSLLAPPEGTEAFF.

This chain connects TRBV9 to TRBJ1-1; D gene unclear. This CDR3 is built from 14 residues. Germline V gene lookup returns CDR1 SGDLS and CDR2 YYNGEE. The V end lost 2 bases, the J end lost 0 bases, and 8 bases lay between the germline ends. The CDR3 DNA is TGTGCCAGCAGCGTCTCAGGAATGAACACTGAAGCTTTCTTT. Translating it yields CASSVSGMNTEAFF.

The chain's CDR3 is CAWSVGGNGGDYGYTF. As DNA, the CDR3 is TGTGCCTGGAGTGTAGGTGGGAATGGGGGGGACTATGGCTACACCTTC. This chain joins TRBV30 and TRBJ1-2; D perhaps matches TRBD1 (5 bases). This CDR3 region has 16 residues. Germline CDR1 GTSNPN, CDR2 SVGIG (reference sequence). The V gene lost 0 bases and the J gene lost 3 bases, with 17 bases spanning the gap. Supplemented by reference TRBV30 and TRBJ1-2, the full variable domain reads SQTIHQWPATLVQPVGSPLSLECTVEGTSNPNLYWYRQAAGRGLQLLFYSVGIGQISSEVPQNLSASRPQDRQFILSSKKLLLSDSGFYLCAWSVGGNGGDYGYTFGSGTRLTVV.

The chain links TRBV28 to TRBJ1-3; D is undetermined. This CDR3 is 10 amino acids long. Germline lookup yields CDR1 MDHEN and CDR2 SYDVKM. The V gene lost 6 bases and the J gene lost 5 bases, with 2 bases spanning the gap. CDR3 nucleotide sequence: TGTGCCAGCAGCAGAAACACCATATATTTT. It yields the protein CASSRNTIYF.

The rearrangement uses TRBV11-2 and TRBJ1-6; no definite D call. This CDR3 has 13 residues. V lost 1 base to trimming and J lost 7 bases, with 5 bases between them. Germline V CDR1 and CDR2: SGHAT, FQNNGV. Here the CDR3 DNA reads TGTGCCAGCAGCTTAGGGCAGAATTCACCCCTCCACTTT. This gives the protein CASSLGQNSPLHF.

This clone was seen only once. The chain uses TRBV11-2 and TRBJ1-1; D gene unclear. Germline CDR1 SGHAT, CDR2 FQNNGV. Between the trimmed V and J ends, which lost 5 bases and 1 base, there was a span of 8 bases. The CDR3 totals 13 residues. The DNA for the CDR3 is TGTGCCAGCAGCCTTACTTGGAACACTGAAGCTTTCTTT. It specifies CASSLTWNTEAFF.

V is TRBV5-1 and J is TRBJ2-3; 14 bases match TRBD2. The CDR3 has 17 residues. The ends lost 3 bases at V and 8 bases at J; junction bases unmatched: 11. Germline CDR1 and CDR2: SGHRS and YFSETQ. The CDR3 DNA reads TGCGCCAGCAGCTCGGCCCCCGGGACTAGCGGGAGTGGTACGCAGTATTTT. Its translation: CASSSAPGTSGSGTQYF.

CDR3 nucleotides: TGCAGCGTTCTGACAGGGTCCTACGAGCAGTACTTC. It encodes CSVLTGSYEQYF. The chain employs TRBV29-1 and TRBJ2-7; 7 nucleotides agree with TRBD1. Germline V CDR1 and CDR2: SQVTM, ANQGSEA. Trimming removed 5 bases from V and 1 base from J; junction bases left unmatched: 2. The CDR3 has 12 residues.

The chain has TRBV4-3 and TRBJ2-7, with TRBD1 matching 11 bases. The CDR3 has 17 amino acids. Per the germline V gene, CDR1 is LGHNA and CDR2 is YSLEER. Germline trimming cut 1 base from V and 6 bases from J; bases unmatched to any gene: 11. CDR3 residues: CASSQGTGGPVRGEQYF. The CDR3, as DNA: TGCGCCAGCAGCCAAGGGACAGGGGGCCCTGTAAGGGGCGAGCAGTACTTC.

This chain joins TRBV20-1 and TRBJ2-2, with TRBD1 matching 7 bases. Per the germline V gene, CDR1 is DFQATT and CDR2 is SNEGSKA (reference sequence). The trim removed 3 bases at V and 5 bases at J, leaving 6 bases unmatched. CDR3 length equals 14 residues. CDR3 in DNA: TGCAGTGCTAGTTCACAGGGGAAGACCGGGGAGCTGTTTTTT. Amino acids: CSASSQGKTGELFF.

This clone came up once. The J gene is TRBJ2-1, the V gene TRBV2; 8 bases are a match to TRBD2. V lost 1 base, J lost 0 bases, and 8 bases stayed unmatched. Germline V gene sequence: CDR1 SNHLY, CDR2 FYNNEI. This CDR3 has 18 amino acids. The CDR3 region has the DNA TGTGCCAGCAGTGAAGGATATAGCGGGAAGGTCTCCTACAATGAGCAGTTCTTC. This gives the protein CASSEGYSGKVSYNEQFF.

The chain uses TRBV23-1 and TRBJ2-7; D is undetermined. TRBV23-1 is given ORF status, its function remaining uncertain. The V and J ends lost 3 bases and 8 bases respectively, with 23 bases between them. The CDR3 has 16 residues. Here the CDR3 DNA reads TGCGCCAGCAGTCATGAGTTTACCCTACTTCCCTGTCAGCAGTACTTC. Protein sequence: CASSHEFTLLPCQQYF.